The 27 T cell receptor beta chains below were found in one sample sequenced in a study of PD-1 blockade in classical Hodgkin lymphoma. The repertoire was sequenced with immunoSEQ multiplex PCR; TCRdb's copy has only in-frame clones and lacks some. The sample records some 32,000 clones, roughly four fifths being singletons. Every patient relapsed after autologous stem cell transplantation, and brentuximab vedotin exposure varied. The starting material was peripheral blood mononuclear cells (PBMCs), obtained at baseline. These receptors all come from a human donor with classical Hodgkin lymphoma.

V gene TRBV18 combines with J gene TRBJ1-5; the D gene is possibly TRBD1 (6 bases). The CDR3 has 14 amino acids. Germline lookup yields CDR1 KGHSH and CDR2 LQKENI. V dropped 3 bases and J dropped 5 bases, with 11 bases sitting between them. Here the CDR3 DNA reads TGTGCCAGCTCACCCTCCCAGGGGCATCAGCCCCAGCATTTT. Translating it yields CASSPSQGHQPQHF.

The genes are TRBV12-5 and TRBJ2-5; 10 bases are a match to TRBD1. Germline V gives CDR1 LGHNT, CDR2 FRNRAP. Trimming took 6 bases from V and 5 from J; bases not matched to a gene: 6. The CDR3 contains 14 residues. The CDR3 sequence is CASGPGQGVETQYF. CDR3 DNA: TGTGCTAGTGGGCCCGGACAGGGGGTGGAGACCCAGTACTTC.

The chain couples TRBV6-6 to TRBJ1-2; D is possibly TRBD1 (6 bases). The germline V gene encodes CDR1 MNHNY and CDR2 SVGAGI (reference sequence). The CDR3 has 16 residues. Trimming left V 1 base short and J 5 bases short, with 17 bases between. CDR3 loop: CASSYYLTGSDYGYTF. The CDR3 DNA sequence: TGTGCCAGCAGTTACTATTTGACAGGCTCGGATTATGGCTACACCTTC.

V is TRBV5-1 and J is TRBJ2-1, with D possibly being TRBD2 (6 bases). Germline-derived CDR1 and CDR2 are SGHRS and YFSETQ. V lost 0 bases and J 3 bases, leaving 16 bases between the germline ends. This CDR3 is 17 amino acids long. Here the CDR3 DNA reads TGCGCCAGCAGCTTGGGAGGTTCAGCGGGTAACTACAATGAGCAGTTCTTC. It encodes CASSLGGSAGNYNEQFF.

The chain uses TRBV18 and TRBJ2-2; the D gene is possibly TRBD2 (6 bases). CDR3 length: 13 residues. Trimming took 6 bases from V and 6 from J, leaving 11 bases between them. Per germline, CDR1 KGHSH and CDR2 LQKENI. The CDR3 protein is CASSPERAGELFF. The CDR3 DNA reads as TGTGCCAGCTCCCCGGAGCGGGCCGGGGAGCTGTTTTTT. The whole variable domain, filled in from reference TRBV18 and TRBJ2-2, reads NAGVMQNPRHLVRRRGQEARLRCSPMKGHSHVYWYRQLPEEGLKFMVYLQKENIIDESGMPKERFSAEFPKEGPSILRIQQVVRGDSAAYFCASSPERAGELFFGEGSRLTVL.

The chain joins TRBV6-1 to TRBJ2-3; no clear D. The CDR3 extends over 13 amino acids. Trimming pared 2 bases from V and 5 bases from J, leaving 8 bases between. CDR1 and CDR2 from the germline V gene are MNHNS and SASEGT. The CDR3 protein is CASSERSGDTQYF. CDR3 nucleotide sequence: TGTGCCAGCAGTGAAAGGTCTGGAGATACGCAGTATTTT.

The chain recombines TRBV6-1 with TRBJ1-6; D is perhaps TRBD1 (6 bases). Germline V gives CDR1 MNHNS, CDR2 SASEGT. The CDR3 covers 16 residues. V was shortened by 4 bases and J by 0 bases, with 10 bases between the two germline ends. CDR3 sequence: CASSAGQSSYNSPLHF. CDR3 in DNA: TGTGCCAGCAGTGCCGGACAGAGCTCCTATAATTCACCCCTCCACTTT.

This chain connects TRBV4-1 to TRBJ2-2, with unresolved D. This CDR3 contains 12 residues. V gave up 4 bases and J gave up 7 bases, with 7 bases separating them. Germline values: CDR1 MGHRA, CDR2 YSYEKL. CDR3: CASSPSIGELFF. CDR3 in DNA: TGCGCCAGCAGCCCAAGCATCGGGGAGCTGTTTTTT.

This chain joins TRBV4-2 and TRBJ2-7, with 8 bases aligning to TRBD1. From germline, CDR1 is LGHNA and CDR2 YNFKEQ. V trimming: 1 base; J trimming: 9 bases; junction bases outside the gene matches: 11. There are 15 residues in the CDR3. For the CDR3, the DNA is TGTGCCAGCAGCCAAGGCCCGCAGGGGGCGATGCGGCAGTACTTC. Protein sequence: CASSQGPQGAMRQYF.

The chain recombines TRBV4-3 with TRBJ1-2, with 8 bases lining up with TRBD1. CDR1 is LGHNA, CDR2 YSLEER, per germline. This CDR3 has 14 residues. Trimming cost V 2 bases and J 7 bases; bases outside gene matches: 6. The chain's CDR3 is CASSQPGQGAGYTF. The DNA for the CDR3 is TGCGCCAGCAGCCAACCCGGACAGGGCGCTGGCTACACCTTC.

The V and J genes are TRBV15 and TRBJ1-2; weak D call: TRBD1 (5 bases). Germline assignment: CDR1 LNHNV and CDR2 YYDKDF (reference sequence). This CDR3 contains 13 residues. Trimming took off 6 bases at V and 4 bases at J, with 12 bases between the two ends. The CDR3 reads CATRDSGSYGYTF. In DNA form, the CDR3 reads TGTGCCACCAGGGACTCAGGGAGCTATGGCTACACCTTC.

V gene TRBV7-9 combines with J gene TRBJ2-7; 10 bases are a match to TRBD1. Germline V lookup: CDR1 SEHNR, CDR2 FQNEAQ (reference sequence). The V segment lost 5 bases and the J segment 5 bases; nucleotides outside the gene matches: 9. The CDR3 length is 15 residues. The CDR3 here is CASSPPRQGADEQYF. The CDR3 nucleotides are TGTGCCAGCAGCCCCCCTCGACAGGGGGCGGACGAGCAGTACTTC.

The genes are TRBV27 and TRBJ1-1; D is perhaps TRBD1 (5 bases). V lost 6 bases, J lost 2 bases, and 13 bases lay in between. The germline V gene has CDR1 MNHEY and CDR2 SMNVEV (reference sequence). The CDR3 runs 14 residues. The CDR3 nucleotides are TGTGCCAGCAGCCGGGGGGGTCCCAACACTGAAGCTTTCTTT. This encodes CASSRGGPNTEAFF.

This clone was recorded a few times. This chain connects TRBV9 to TRBJ2-5; no clear D. V lost 1 base, J lost 7 bases, and 11 bases lay in between. This CDR3 has 13 residues. Germline CDR1 is SGDLS and CDR2 is YYNGEE. The CDR3 nucleotides read TGTGCCAGCAGCGTAACCGGTCTGGGGACCCAGTACTTC. Translation: CASSVTGLGTQYF.

With regard to this clone: The identical CDR3 is also encoded by other nucleotide sequences in the sample. This sequence joins TRBV5-1 and TRBJ2-3, with D perhaps given as TRBD1 or TRBD2 (5 bases each). Germline CDR1 SGHRS, CDR2 YFSETQ. Trimming removed 5 bases from V and 0 bases from J, with 10 bases in between. The length of the CDR3 is 14 residues. The CDR3, as DNA: TGCGCCAGCAGTTGGGGGACCAGCACAGATACGCAGTATTTT. Protein: CASSWGTSTDTQYF.

V is TRBV2 and J is TRBJ2-1; 7 bases fit TRBD1. With V trimmed by 4 bases and J by 1 base, 1 base remained unmatched. CDR1 SNHLY and CDR2 FYNNEI come from the germline V gene. The length of the CDR3 is 14 residues. The CDR3 nucleotides are TGTGCCAGCAGTGTACAGGGGTCCTACAATGAGCAGTTCTTC. Its translation: CASSVQGSYNEQFF.

The chain couples TRBV6-1 to TRBJ2-3; D is tentatively TRBD1 or TRBD2 (5 bases each). CDR1 is MNHNS and CDR2 is SASEGT in the germline V gene. The V end lost 5 bases, the J end lost 4 bases, and 10 bases lay between the germline ends. This CDR3 is built from 13 residues. The CDR3 nucleotides read TGTGCCAGCAGTTTACTAGGGGCAGATACGCAGTATTTT. Its translation is CASSLLGADTQYF.

This clone was detected only once. The genes are TRBV4-3 and TRBJ1-6; 7 bases are a match to TRBD1. Trimming cost V 1 base and J 4 bases; bases outside gene matches: 16. The CDR3 is 20 residues long. Germline CDR1 and CDR2: LGHNA and YSLEER. CDR3 sequence reads: CASSQVSGTASADYNSPLHF. In nucleotides, the CDR3 is TGCGCCAGCAGCCAAGTTTCGGGGACAGCTTCCGCCGATTATAATTCACCCCTCCACTTT.

The chain uses TRBV29-1 and TRBJ2-6; 8 bases fit TRBD1. The CDR3 loop spans 15 amino acids. CDR1 and CDR2 (germline): SQVTM, ANQGSEA. V lost 4 bases and J lost 2; bases outside the gene matches: 4. CDR3 sequence: CSVVPQGAGANVLTF. Here the CDR3 DNA reads TGCAGCGTTGTCCCACAGGGGGCTGGGGCCAACGTCCTGACTTTC.

V and J are TRBV7-3 and TRBJ1-2; D is uncertain. Germline CDR1 is SGHTA and CDR2 is FQGTGA. The CDR3 covers 13 residues. V shed 5 bases and J shed 7 bases, with 14 bases lying between them. The CDR3 DNA sequence: TGTGCCAGCAGCGCCGAGAATTATGGTGGCTACACCTTC. The encoded protein is CASSAENYGGYTF.

V gene TRBV7-2 combines with J gene TRBJ1-1, with D hard to call. Germline CDR1 and CDR2: SGHTA and FQGNSA. With 5 bases removed from V and 0 bases from J, the gap between germline ends came to 16 bases. CDR3 length equals 16 residues. CDR3 amino acids: CASSPLNARLNTEAFF. DNA of the CDR3: TGTGCCAGCAGCCCCCTTAATGCCAGACTGAACACTGAAGCTTTCTTT.

The rearrangement links TRBV7-2 to TRBJ1-2; maybe TRBD1 (6 bases). Per the germline V gene, CDR1 is SGHTA and CDR2 is FQGNSA. The CDR3 runs 12 residues. V was clipped by 4 bases and J by 8 bases, with 11 bases between them. The CDR3 nucleotides read TGTGCCAGCAGCTCACAGGGCTACGGCTACACCTTC. Residues: CASSSQGYGYTF. Filled out from reference TRBV7-2 and TRBJ1-2, the complete variable domain reads GAGVSQSPSNKVTEKGKDVELRCDPISGHTALYWYRQSLGQGLEFLIYFQGNSAPDKSGLPSDRFSAERTGGSVSTLTIQRTQQEDSAVYLCASSSQGYGYTFGSGTRLTVV.

This sequence joins TRBV7-2 and TRBJ2-7; D is possibly TRBD1 or TRBD2 (6 bases each). This CDR3 has 13 residues. Germline V lookup: CDR1 SGHTA, CDR2 FQGNSA. Trimming stripped 5 bases from V and 5 bases from J, with 13 bases between. Written as DNA, the CDR3 is TGTGCCAGCAGCGGGGGGCCCCTTCACGAGCAGTACTTC. Its translation is CASSGGPLHEQYF.

Of note for this clone: This CDR3 is also generated by other DNA sequences in the sample. The chain combines TRBV7-9 with TRBJ1-2, with 9 bases that match TRBD1. V trimming: 6 bases; J trimming: 3 bases; junction bases outside the gene matches: 8. CDR3 length: 15 amino acids. Per the germline V gene, CDR1 is SEHNR and CDR2 is FQNEAQ (reference sequence). The CDR3 here is CASRSTGGWYYGYTF. The DNA of the CDR3 is TGTGCCAGCAGATCAACAGGGGGCTGGTACTATGGCTACACCTTC.

The chain carries TRBV9 and TRBJ1-5, with D maybe TRBD1 (6 bases). The length of the CDR3 is 15 residues. The ends were cut back, 2 bases at V and 3 bases at J, with 12 bases in the middle. Germline V CDR1 and CDR2: SGDLS, YYNGEE. CDR3 nucleotides: TGTGCCAGCAGCGTGGGCAGGGGCCTCAATCAGCCCCAGCATTTT. It encodes CASSVGRGLNQPQHF.

The chain joins TRBV28 to TRBJ1-5; D unresolved. Germline V lookup: CDR1 MDHEN, CDR2 SYDVKM. The length of the CDR3 is 15 residues. Trimming shortened V by 6 bases and J by 0 bases, and 12 bases separated the two germline ends. CDR3 sequence (DNA): TGTGCCAGCAGCCACTCGGAGCTTAGCAATCAGCCCCAGCATTTT. Protein: CASSHSELSNQPQHF.

This clone counts as medium-sized. The rearrangement links TRBV4-1 to TRBJ2-4, with D unclear. The CDR3 is 13 residues long. Germline lookup yields CDR1 MGHRA and CDR2 YSYEKL. The V gene lost 5 bases and the J gene lost 4 bases, with 9 bases spanning the gap. CDR3 DNA sequence: TGCGCCAGCAGCTACGACGGAAAAAACATTCAGTACTTC. Translating gives CASSYDGKNIQYF.